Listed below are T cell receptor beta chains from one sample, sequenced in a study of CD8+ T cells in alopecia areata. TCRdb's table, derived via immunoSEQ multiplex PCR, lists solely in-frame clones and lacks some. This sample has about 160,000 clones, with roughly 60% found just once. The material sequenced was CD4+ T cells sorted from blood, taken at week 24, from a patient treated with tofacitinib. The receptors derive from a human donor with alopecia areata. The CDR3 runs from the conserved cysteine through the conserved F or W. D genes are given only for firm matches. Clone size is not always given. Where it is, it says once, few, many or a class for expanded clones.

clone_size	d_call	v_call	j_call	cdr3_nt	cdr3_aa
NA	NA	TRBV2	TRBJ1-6	TGTGCCAGCAGACTCCGAGGGAGTGATAATTCACCCCTCCACTTT	CASRLRGSDNSPLHF
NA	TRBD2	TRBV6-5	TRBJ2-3	TGTGCCAGCAGCAGGATGTCGGGGGGGCGAGATACGCAGTATTTT	CASSRMSGGRDTQYF
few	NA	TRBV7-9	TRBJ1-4	TGTGCCAGCAGCTTAGGCAGGGGTGATGAAAAACTGTTTTTT	CASSLGRGDEKLFF
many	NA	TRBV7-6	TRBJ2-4	TGTGCCAGCAGCCCGAGCCCGGCAGGAGCGGCCAAAAACATTCAGTACTTC	CASSPSPAGAAKNIQYF
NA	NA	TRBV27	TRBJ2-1	TGTGCCAGCAGTTTTGGGGTCGAAGGGAATGAGCAGTTCTTC	CASSFGVEGNEQFF
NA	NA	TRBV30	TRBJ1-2	TGTGCCTGGAGTCGGGACACCGTCACCTTC	CAWSRDTVTF
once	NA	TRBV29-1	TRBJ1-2	TGCAGCGTCGTAGGCAAGCCCGGGCCTCACTATGGCTACACCTTC	CSVVGKPGPHYGYTF
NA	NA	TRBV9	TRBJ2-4	TGTGCCAGCAGCGCGACAGACCTAGCCAAAAACATTCAGTACTTC	CASSATDLAKNIQYF
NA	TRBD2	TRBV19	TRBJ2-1	TGTGCCAGTAGATCGGGGGGGCCCTACAATGAGCAGTTCTTC	CASRSGGPYNEQFF
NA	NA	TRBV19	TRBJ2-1	TGTGCCAGTAGAGGGGGGGCAGCTACATCCTACAATGAGCAGTTCTTC	CASRGGAATSYNEQFF
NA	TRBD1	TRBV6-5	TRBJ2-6	TGTGCCAGCACCTCAGGGGGCGCTGGGGCCAACGTCCTGACTTTC	CASTSGGAGANVLTF
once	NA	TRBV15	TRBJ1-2	TGTGCCACCAGCAGAGATTCGTTCGGCACTGCGGGTGGCTACACCTTC	CATSRDSFGTAGGYTF
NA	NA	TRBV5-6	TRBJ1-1	TGTGCCAGCAGCTTGGGAGGTGAAGCTTTCTTT	CASSLGGEAFF
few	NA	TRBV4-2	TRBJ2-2	TGTGCCAGCAGCCAAGACACTAGTAGCACCGGGGAGCTGTTTTTT	CASSQDTSSTGELFF
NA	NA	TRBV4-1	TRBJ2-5	TGCGCCAGCAGCCAAGTAGAGTTGGTGGAGACCCAGTACTTC	CASSQVELVETQYF
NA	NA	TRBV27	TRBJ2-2	TGTGCCAGCAGCTTCAATTCTGGGGAGCTGTTTTTT	CASSFNSGELFF
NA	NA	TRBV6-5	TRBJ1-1	TGTGCCAGCAGCCCGCTAATAGGTGAAGCTTTCTTT	CASSPLIGEAFF
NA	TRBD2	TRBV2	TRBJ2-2	TGTGCCAGCACCGAGGAGCGGGGGGGTCTGGGGACCGGGGAGCTGTTTTTT	CASTEERGGLGTGELFF
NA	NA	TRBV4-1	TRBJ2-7	TGCGCCAGCAGCCAGGGGGACTTCGACGAGCAGTACTTC	CASSQGDFDEQYF
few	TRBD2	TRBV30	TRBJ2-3	TGTGCCTGGAGTTCTAGCGGGGGCACAGATACGCAGTATTTT	CAWSSSGGTDTQYF
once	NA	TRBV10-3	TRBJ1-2	TGTGCCATCAGGGACGGAGAAACTCATGGCTACACCTTC	CAIRDGETHGYTF
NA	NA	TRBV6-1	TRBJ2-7	TGTGCCAGCAGTGAACCCCTGAGCGGAATCGCCTACGAGCAGTACTTC	CASSEPLSGIAYEQYF
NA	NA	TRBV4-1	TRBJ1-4	TGCGCCACGGCCGGGGTGTATGGTGAAAAACTGTTTTTT	CATAGVYGEKLFF
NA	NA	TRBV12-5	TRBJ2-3	TGTGCTAGTGGTTCAAGGCCCACAGATACGCAGTATTTT	CASGSRPTDTQYF
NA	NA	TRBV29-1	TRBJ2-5	TGCAGCGTTTCTCCCGGGCTCCAGGGAACCGAGACCCAGTACTTC	CSVSPGLQGTETQYF
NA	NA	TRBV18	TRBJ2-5	TGTGCCAGCTCACCACTTGCGGGAGAGACCCAGTACTTC	CASSPLAGETQYF
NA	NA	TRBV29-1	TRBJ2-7	TGCAGCGTCCAGTACAGGCCCAGCTCCTACGAGCAGTACTTC	CSVQYRPSSYEQYF
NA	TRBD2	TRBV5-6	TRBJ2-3	TGTGCCAGCAGCGAGCCGGGACTAGTTCCAGATACGCAGTATTTT	CASSEPGLVPDTQYF
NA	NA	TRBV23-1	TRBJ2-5	TGCGCCAGCCGCCCTACGGACAATCGGCGTCGCCAAGAGACCCAGTACTTC	CASRPTDNRRRQETQYF
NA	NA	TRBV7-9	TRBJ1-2	TGTGCCAGCAGCTCAGAATTGGGTCAACTCTATGGCTACACCTTC	CASSSELGQLYGYTF
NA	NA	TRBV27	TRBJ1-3	TGTGCCAGCAGTTTAAGGCAGTCTGGAAACACCATATATTTT	CASSLRQSGNTIYF
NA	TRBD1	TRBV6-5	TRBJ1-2	TGTGCCAGCAGTTCAAACAGGGGGAAATATGGCTACACCTTC	CASSSNRGKYGYTF
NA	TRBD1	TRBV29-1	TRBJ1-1	TGCAGCGGGAGACAGGGGGCGGAGGTTGTGATCTTT	CSGRQGAEVVIF
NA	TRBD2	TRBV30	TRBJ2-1	TGTGCCTGGAGAAAAGCGGGGGAAACCTACAATGAGCAGTTCTTC	CAWRKAGETYNEQFF
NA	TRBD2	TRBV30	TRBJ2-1	TGTGCCTGGTCGACTAGCAGCGATGAGCAGTTCTTC	CAWSTSSDEQFF
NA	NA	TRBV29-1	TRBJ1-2	TGCAGCGTTGAGCCAGGGTCTAACTATGGCTACACCTTC	CSVEPGSNYGYTF
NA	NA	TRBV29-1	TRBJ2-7	TGCAGCGTTGGACAGCAGTTTGGAGACTCAATGCAGTACTTC	CSVGQQFGDSMQYF
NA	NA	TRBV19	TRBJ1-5	TGTGCCAGTACCCTAGGACGGGGGCAGGATCAGCCCCAGCATTTT	CASTLGRGQDQPQHF
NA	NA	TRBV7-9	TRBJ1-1	TGTGCCAGCAGCCGGACCCGTGAAGCTTTCTTT	CASSRTREAFF
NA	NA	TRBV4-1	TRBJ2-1	TGCGCCAGCAGCCAAGTTCCCGGGAGTTATAATGAGCAGTTCTTC	CASSQVPGSYNEQFF
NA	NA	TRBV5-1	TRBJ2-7	TGCGCCAGCAGCTCCAGTTCTCTCGAGCAGTACTTC	CASSSSSLEQYF
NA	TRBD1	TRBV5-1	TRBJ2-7	TGCGCCAGCAGCTTGGAGGGGGCCCCCTACGAGCAGTACTTC	CASSLEGAPYEQYF
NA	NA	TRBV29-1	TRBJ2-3	TGCAGCGTTGAATATGGGGATAGCACAGATACGCAGTATTTT	CSVEYGDSTDTQYF
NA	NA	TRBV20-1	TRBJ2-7	TGCAGTGGCCGGAAGGGAGGCGAGCAGTACTTC	CSGRKGGEQYF
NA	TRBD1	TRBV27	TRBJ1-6	TGTGCCAGCAGTTTAAGCAGGGGGCGATCCTATAATTCACCCCTCCACTTT	CASSLSRGRSYNSPLHF
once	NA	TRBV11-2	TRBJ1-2	TGTGCCAGCAGCTTAAGCGGAGGTGATTATGGCTACACCTTC	CASSLSGGDYGYTF
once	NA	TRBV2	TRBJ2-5	TGTGCCAGCAGTGTGGGTAAACAAGAGACCCAGTACTTC	CASSVGKQETQYF
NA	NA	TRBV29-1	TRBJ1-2	TGCAGCGTTGGTCGTGGGGGTCTGGGTGGCTACACCTTC	CSVGRGGLGGYTF
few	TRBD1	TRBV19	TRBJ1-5	TGTGCCAGTAGTATTCCAACAGGGGGCATCAGCAATCAGCCCCAGCATTTT	CASSIPTGGISNQPQHF
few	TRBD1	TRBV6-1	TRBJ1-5	TGTGCCAGCAGGGAAGGGACAGGGGGAACCAATCAGCCCCAGCATTTT	CASREGTGGTNQPQHF
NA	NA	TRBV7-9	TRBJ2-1	TGTGCCAGCAGCGTAGCCGGGGCGAGCTACAATGAGCAGTTCTTC	CASSVAGASYNEQFF
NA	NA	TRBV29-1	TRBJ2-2	TGCAGCGTACGCGACACCGGGGAGCTGTTTTTT	CSVRDTGELFF
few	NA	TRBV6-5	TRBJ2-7	TGTGCCAGCAGTACGGCGCACTCCTACGAGCAGTACTTC	CASSTAHSYEQYF
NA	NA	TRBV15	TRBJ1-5	TGTGCCACTAGCCTAGGACGAAGGAGCAATCAGCCCCAGCATTTT	CATSLGRRSNQPQHF
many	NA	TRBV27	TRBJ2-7	TGTGCCAGCAGTTTATGGCCCCTTAACTCCTACGAGCAGTACTTC	CASSLWPLNSYEQYF
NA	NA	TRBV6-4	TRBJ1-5	TGTGCCAGCCCTACTAATCAGCCCCAGCATTTT	CASPTNQPQHF
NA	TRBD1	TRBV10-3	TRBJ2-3	TGTGCCATCAGGGGGACAGGGGTCTCCACAGATACGCAGTATTTT	CAIRGTGVSTDTQYF
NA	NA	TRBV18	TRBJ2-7	TGTGCCAGCTCACCCTCTGGGGGTACCTACGAGCAGTACTTC	CASSPSGGTYEQYF